The text below deals with one T cell receptor (beta chain). This clonotype is labeled medium-sized (0.01 to 0.1%). Which antigen it targets is not known. Base qualities are not at hand, and no much larger clone is one base apart. This entry is derived from a study of patients with pleural tuberculosis (dated by TCRdb to the mid-2010s). Sequencing relied on an Illumina Genome Analyzer IIx. In-frame beta chains were kept once TCRdb had trimmed the public reads at Q25 with fastp and called clones with MiXCR. A single entry per CDR3 protein holds the most common genes and DNA from its merged rows. In this sample the table shows 25,000 to 30,000 distinct CDR3 sequences, 15% to 20% of which occur a single time. The top ten hold roughly 3.6% of the sample. Counted from cysteine to phenylalanine, this CDR3 has 13 amino acids. The DNA shown is the 39-base CDR3, in frame from base 1. V drops 4 bases and J drops 6 bases, leaving 12 bases in between. CDR1 and CDR2 are read off the germline V gene as MNHNS and SASEGT.

This sequence was found in a human donor with pleural tuberculosis. Here the chain combines TRBV6-1 and TRBJ2-5, with TRBD2 perhaps the D gene, on 5 matching bases. Material: peripheral blood. The sequence in DNA is TGTGCCAGCAGTGGGACTCTCGGAAAGACCCAGTACTTC. Its protein is CASSGTLGKTQYF.